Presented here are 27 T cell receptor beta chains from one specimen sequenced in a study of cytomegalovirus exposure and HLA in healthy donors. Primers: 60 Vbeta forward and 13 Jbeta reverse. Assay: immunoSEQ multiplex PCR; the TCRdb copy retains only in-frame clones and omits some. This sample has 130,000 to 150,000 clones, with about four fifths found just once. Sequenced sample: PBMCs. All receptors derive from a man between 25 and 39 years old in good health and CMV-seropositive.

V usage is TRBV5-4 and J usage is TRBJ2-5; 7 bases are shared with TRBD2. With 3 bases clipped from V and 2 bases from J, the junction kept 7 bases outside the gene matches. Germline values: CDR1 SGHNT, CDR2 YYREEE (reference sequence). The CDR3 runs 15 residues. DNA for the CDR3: TGTGCCAGCAGCTCCCGACTAGCTCTACAAGAGACCCAGTACTTC. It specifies CASSSRLALQETQYF.

The CDR3 sequence: CASLNRGYTEAFF. The DNA for the CDR3 is TGTGCCAGCTTAAACAGGGGCTACACTGAAGCTTTCTTT. The genes are TRBV19 and TRBJ1-1; TRBD1 matches at 7 bases. Germline-derived CDR1 and CDR2 are LNHDA and SQIVND (reference sequence). With 9 bases clipped from V and 3 bases from J, the junction kept 7 bases outside the gene matches. This CDR3 spans 13 amino acids.

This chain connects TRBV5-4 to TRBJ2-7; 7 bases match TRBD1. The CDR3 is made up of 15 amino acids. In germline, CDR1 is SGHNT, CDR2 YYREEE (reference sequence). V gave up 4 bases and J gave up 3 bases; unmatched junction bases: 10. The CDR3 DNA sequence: TGTGCCAGCAGCAAACGGCAATGGACAGGCTACGAGCAGTACTTC. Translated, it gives CASSKRQWTGYEQYF.

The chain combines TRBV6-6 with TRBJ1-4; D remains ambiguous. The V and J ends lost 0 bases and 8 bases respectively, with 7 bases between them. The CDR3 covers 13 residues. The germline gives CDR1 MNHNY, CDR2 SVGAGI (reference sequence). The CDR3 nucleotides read TGTGCCAGCAGTTACTCGTCCAGGGAAAAACTGTTTTTT. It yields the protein CASSYSSREKLFF.

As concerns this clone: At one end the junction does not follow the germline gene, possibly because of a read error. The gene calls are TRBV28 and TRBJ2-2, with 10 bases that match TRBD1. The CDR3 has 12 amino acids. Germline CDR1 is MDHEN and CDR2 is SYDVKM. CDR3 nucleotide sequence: TGTGCCAGTCGCATAGGGACAGGGGACCTGTTTTTT. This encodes CASRIGTGDLFF.

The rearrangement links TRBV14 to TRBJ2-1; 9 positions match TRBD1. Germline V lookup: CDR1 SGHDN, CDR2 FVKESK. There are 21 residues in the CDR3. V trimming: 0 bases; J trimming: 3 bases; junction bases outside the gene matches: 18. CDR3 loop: CASSQESYQPRRDRVYNEQFF. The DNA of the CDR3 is TGTGCCAGCAGCCAAGAATCCTATCAGCCTCGTCGGGACAGGGTCTACAATGAGCAGTTCTTC.

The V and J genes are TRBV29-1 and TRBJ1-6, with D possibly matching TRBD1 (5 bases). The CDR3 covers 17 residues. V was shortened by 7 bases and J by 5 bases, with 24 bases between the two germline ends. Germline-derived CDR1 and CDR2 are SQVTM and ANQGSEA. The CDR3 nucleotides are TGCAGCGCCCGTTTGGGTGGGCAGGGATCGAATAATTCACCCCTCCACTTT. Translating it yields CSARLGGQGSNNSPLHF.

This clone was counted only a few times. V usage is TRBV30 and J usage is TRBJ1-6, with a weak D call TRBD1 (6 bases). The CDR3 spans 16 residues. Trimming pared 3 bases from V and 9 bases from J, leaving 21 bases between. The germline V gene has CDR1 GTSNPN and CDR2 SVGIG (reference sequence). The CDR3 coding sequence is TGTGCCTGGAGCGGTGAAGGGGGGGCAGATAGTTCACCCCTCCACTTT. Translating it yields CAWSGEGGADSSPLHF.

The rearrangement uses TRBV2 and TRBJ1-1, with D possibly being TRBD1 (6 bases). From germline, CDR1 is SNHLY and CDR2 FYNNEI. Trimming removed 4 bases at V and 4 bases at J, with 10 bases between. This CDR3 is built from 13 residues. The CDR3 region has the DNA TGTGCCAGCAGTGTCGGACAGCTCACTGAAGCTTTCTTT. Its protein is CASSVGQLTEAFF.

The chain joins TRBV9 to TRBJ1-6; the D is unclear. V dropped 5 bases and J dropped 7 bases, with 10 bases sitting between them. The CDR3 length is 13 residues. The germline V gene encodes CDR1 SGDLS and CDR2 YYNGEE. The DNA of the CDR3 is TGTGCCAGCAGAGGCGGACTAAATTCACCCCTCCACTTT. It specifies CASRGGLNSPLHF.

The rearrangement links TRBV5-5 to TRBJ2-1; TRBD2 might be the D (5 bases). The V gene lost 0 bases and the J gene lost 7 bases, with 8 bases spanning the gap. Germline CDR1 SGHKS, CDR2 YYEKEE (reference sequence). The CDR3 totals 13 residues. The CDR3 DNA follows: TGTGCCAGCAGCTTGGTAGGCGGGAATGAGCAGTTCTTC. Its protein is CASSLVGGNEQFF.

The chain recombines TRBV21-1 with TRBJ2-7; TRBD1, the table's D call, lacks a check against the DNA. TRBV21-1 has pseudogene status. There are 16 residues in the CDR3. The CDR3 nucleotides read TGTGCCAGCAGCAAAGCGAGACAGGGGAGAGACGACGAGCAGTACTTC. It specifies CASSKARQGRDDEQYF.

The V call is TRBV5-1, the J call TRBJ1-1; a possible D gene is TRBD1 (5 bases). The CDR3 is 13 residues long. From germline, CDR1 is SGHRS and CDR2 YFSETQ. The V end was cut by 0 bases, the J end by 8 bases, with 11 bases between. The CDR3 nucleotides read TGCGCCAGCAGCTTGGTGGCGGGGGGGGAAGCTTTCTTT. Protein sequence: CASSLVAGGEAFF.

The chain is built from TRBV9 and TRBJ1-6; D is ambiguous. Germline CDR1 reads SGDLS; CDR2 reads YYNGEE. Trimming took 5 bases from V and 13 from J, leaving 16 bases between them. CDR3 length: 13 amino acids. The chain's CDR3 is CASSNEGSRPLHF. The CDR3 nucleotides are TGTGCCAGCAGTAACGAGGGCAGTCGCCCCCTCCACTTT.

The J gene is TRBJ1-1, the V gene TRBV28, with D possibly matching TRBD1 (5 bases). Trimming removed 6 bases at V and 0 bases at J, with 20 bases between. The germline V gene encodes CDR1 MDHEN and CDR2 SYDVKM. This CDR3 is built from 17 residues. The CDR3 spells CASRHDRDSMMNTEAFF. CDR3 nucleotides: TGTGCCAGCAGACATGACCGGGACTCAATGATGAACACTGAAGCTTTCTTT.

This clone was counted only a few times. CDR3 nucleotides: TGCGCCAGCAGCTCCACAGGGGGCTTGGACAATGAGCAGTTCTTC. This sequence encodes CASSSTGGLDNEQFF. The chain joins TRBV5-1 to TRBJ2-1, with 9 positions matching TRBD1. The CDR3 length is 15 residues. Trimming at V came to 3 bases and at J to 5 bases, leaving 6 bases not matched to a gene. Germline V gives CDR1 SGHRS, CDR2 YFSETQ. Using reference TRBV5-1 and TRBJ2-1 for the parts outside the CDR3, the full variable domain is KAGVTQTPRYLIKTRGQQVTLSCSPISGHRSVSWYQQTPGQGLQFLFEYFSETQRNKGNFPGRFSGRQFSNSRSEMNVSTLELGDSALYLCASSSTGGLDNEQFFGPGTRLTVL.

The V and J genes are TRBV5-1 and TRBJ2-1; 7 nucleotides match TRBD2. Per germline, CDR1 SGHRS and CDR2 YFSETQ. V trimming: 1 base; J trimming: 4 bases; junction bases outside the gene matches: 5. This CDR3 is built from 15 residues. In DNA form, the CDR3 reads TGCGCCAGCAGCTTGATCCAGCGGGATTACAATGAGCAGTTCTTC. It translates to CASSLIQRDYNEQFF.

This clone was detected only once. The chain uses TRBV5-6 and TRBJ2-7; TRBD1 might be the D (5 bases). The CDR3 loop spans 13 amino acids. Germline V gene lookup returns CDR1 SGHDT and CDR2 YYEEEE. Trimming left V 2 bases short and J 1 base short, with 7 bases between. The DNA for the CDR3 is TGTGCCAGCAGCTTTCAGGGTTCCTACGAGCAGTACTTC. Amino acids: CASSFQGSYEQYF. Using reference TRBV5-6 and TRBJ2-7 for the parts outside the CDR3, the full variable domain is DAGVTQSPTHLIKTRGQQVTLRCSPKSGHDTVSWYQQALGQGPQFIFQYYEEEERQRGNFPDRFSGHQFPNYSSELNVNALLLGDSALYLCASSFQGSYEQYFGPGTRLTVT.

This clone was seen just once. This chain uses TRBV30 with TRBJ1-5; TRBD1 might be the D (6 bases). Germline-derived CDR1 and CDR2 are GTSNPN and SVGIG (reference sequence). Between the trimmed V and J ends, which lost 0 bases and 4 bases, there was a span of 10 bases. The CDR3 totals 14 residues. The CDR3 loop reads CAWSVQQGNQPQHF. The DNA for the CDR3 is TGTGCCTGGAGTGTACAACAGGGAAATCAGCCCCAGCATTTT.

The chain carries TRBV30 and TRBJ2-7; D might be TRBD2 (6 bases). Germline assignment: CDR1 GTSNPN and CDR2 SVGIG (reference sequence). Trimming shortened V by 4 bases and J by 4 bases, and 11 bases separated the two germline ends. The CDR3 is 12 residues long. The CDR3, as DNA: TGTGCCTGGATTACGGAGGGGTACGAGCAGTACTTC. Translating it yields CAWITEGYEQYF.

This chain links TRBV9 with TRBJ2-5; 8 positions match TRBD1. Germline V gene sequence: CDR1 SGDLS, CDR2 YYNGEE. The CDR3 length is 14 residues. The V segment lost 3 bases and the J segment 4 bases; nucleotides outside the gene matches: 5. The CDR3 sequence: CASSATGGGETQYF. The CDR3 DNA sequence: TGTGCCAGCAGCGCCACAGGGGGTGGAGAGACCCAGTACTTC.

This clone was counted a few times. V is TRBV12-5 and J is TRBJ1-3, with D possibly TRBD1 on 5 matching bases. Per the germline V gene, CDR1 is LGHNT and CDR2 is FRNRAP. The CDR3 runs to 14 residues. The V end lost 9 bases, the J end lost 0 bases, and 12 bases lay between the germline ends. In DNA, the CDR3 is TGTGCTAGCCACGGGGGGAGCTCTGGAAACACCATATATTTT. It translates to CASHGGSSGNTIYF.

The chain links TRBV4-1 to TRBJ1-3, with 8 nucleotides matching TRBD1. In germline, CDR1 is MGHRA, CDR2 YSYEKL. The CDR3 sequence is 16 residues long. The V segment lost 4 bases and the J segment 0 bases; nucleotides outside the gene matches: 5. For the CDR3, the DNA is TGCGCCAGCAGCCGCGGACAGGGAGGCTCTGGAAACACCATATATTTT. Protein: CASSRGQGGSGNTIYF.

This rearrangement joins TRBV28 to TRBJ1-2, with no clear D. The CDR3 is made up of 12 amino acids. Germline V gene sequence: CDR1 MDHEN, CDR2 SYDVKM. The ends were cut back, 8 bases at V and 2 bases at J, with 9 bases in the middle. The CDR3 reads CASEAQNYGYTF. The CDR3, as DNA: TGTGCCAGCGAAGCACAGAACTATGGCTACACCTTC.

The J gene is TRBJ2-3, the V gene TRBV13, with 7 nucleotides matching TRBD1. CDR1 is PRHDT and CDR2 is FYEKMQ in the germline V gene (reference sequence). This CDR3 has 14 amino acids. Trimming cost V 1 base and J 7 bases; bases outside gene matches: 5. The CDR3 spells CASSLDRGAYTQYF. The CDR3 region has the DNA TGTGCCAGCAGCTTAGACAGGGGCGCCTATACGCAGTATTTT. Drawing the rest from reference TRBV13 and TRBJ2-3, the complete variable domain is AAGVIQSPRHLIKEKRETATLKCYPIPRHDTVYWYQQGPGQDPQFLISFYEKMQSDKGSIPDRFSAQQFSDYHSELNMSSLELGDSALYFCASSLDRGAYTQYFGPGTRLTVL.

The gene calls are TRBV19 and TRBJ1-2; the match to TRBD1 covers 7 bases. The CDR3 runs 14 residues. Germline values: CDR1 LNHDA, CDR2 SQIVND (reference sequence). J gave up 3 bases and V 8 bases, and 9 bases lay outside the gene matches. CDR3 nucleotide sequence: TGTGCCAGTTCAGGGGGAGGTTTGGACTATGGCTACACCTTC. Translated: CASSGGGLDYGYTF. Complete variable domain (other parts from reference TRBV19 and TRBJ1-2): DGGITQSPKYLFRKEGQNVTLSCEQNLNHDAMYWYRQDPGQGLRLIYYSQIVNDFQKGDIAEGYSVSREKKESFPLTVTSAQKNPTAFYLCASSGGGLDYGYTFGSGTRLTVV.

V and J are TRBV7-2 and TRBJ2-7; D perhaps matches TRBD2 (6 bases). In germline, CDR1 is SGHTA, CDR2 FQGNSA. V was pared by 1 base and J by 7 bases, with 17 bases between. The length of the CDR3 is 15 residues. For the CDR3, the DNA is TGTGCCAGCAGCTTAGTAGTCACGGGAGTTCGTGAGCAGTACTTC. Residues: CASSLVVTGVREQYF. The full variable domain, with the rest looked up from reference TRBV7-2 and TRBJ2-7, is GAGVSQSPSNKVTEKGKDVELRCDPISGHTALYWYRQSLGQGLEFLIYFQGNSAPDKSGLPSDRFSAERTGGSVSTLTIQRTQQEDSAVYLCASSLVVTGVREQYFGPGTRLTVT.